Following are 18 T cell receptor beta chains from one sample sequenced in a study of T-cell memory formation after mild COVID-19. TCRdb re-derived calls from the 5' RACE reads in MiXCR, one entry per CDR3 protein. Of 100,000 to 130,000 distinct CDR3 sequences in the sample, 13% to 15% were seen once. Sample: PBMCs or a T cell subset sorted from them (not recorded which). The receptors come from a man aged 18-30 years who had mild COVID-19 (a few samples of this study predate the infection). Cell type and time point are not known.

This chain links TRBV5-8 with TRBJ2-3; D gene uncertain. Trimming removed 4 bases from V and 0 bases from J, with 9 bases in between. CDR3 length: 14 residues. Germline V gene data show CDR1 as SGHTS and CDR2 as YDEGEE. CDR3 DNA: TGTGCCAGCAGCACGGGCGCTAGCACAGATACGCAGTATTTT. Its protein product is CASSTGASTDTQYF.

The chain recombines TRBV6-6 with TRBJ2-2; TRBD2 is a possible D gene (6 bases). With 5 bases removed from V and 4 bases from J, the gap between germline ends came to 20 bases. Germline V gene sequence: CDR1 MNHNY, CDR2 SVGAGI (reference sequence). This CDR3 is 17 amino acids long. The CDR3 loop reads CASSLLGGTRGTGELFF. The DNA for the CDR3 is TGTGCCAGCAGTCTCCTAGGCGGGACCCGCGGCACCGGGGAGCTGTTTTTT.

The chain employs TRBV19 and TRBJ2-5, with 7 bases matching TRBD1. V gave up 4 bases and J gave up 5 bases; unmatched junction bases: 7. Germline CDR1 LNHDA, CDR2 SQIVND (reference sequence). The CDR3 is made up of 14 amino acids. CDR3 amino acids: CASSTRDRTETQYF. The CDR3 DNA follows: TGTGCCAGTAGTACCAGGGACAGAACGGAGACCCAGTACTTC.

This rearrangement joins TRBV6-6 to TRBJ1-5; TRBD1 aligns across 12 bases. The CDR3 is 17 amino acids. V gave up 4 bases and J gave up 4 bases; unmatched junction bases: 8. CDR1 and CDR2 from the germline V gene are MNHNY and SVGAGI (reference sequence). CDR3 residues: CASSFRVGQGANQPQHF. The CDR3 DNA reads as TGTGCCAGCAGTTTCCGGGTGGGACAGGGGGCAAATCAGCCCCAGCATTTT.

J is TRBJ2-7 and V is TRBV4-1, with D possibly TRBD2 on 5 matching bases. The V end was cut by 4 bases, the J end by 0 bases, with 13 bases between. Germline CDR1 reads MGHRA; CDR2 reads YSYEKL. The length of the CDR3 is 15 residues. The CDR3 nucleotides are TGCGCCAGCAGCCCGATGTTAGGGAGCTCCTACGAGCAGTACTTC. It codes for CASSPMLGSSYEQYF.

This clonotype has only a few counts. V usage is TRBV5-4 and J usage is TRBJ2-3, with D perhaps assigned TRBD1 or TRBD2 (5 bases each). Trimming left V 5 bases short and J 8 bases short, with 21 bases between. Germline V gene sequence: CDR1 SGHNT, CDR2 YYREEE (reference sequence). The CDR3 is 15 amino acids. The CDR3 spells CASRRSGTLPGTQYF. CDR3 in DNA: TGTGCCAGCAGACGTTCCGGGACCCTTCCCGGTACGCAGTATTTT.

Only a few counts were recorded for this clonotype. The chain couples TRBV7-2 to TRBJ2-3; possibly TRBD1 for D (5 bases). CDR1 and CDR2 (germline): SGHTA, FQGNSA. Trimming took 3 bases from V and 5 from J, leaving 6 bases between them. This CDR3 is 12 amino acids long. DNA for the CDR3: TGTGCCAGCAGCTTTCAGGGAGATACGCAGTATTTT. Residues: CASSFQGDTQYF.

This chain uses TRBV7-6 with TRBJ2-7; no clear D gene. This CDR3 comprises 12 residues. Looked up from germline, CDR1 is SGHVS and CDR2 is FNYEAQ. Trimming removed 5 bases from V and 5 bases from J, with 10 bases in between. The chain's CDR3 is CASSLLNDEQYF. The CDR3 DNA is TGTGCCAGCAGCCTCCTGAACGACGAGCAGTACTTC.

The CDR3 spells CSVRRGGRDEQYF. DNA of the CDR3: TGCAGCGTTAGGAGGGGGGGCCGGGACGAGCAGTACTTC. The chain combines TRBV29-1 with TRBJ2-7, with a possible D match to TRBD2 (7 bases). The CDR3 sequence is 13 residues long. V was pared by 5 bases and J by 5 bases, with 16 bases between. The germline V gene has CDR1 SQVTM and CDR2 ANQGSEA.

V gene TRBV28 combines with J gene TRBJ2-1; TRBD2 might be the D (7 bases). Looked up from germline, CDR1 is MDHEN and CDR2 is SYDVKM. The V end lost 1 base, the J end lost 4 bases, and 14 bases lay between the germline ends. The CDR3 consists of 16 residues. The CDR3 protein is CASSLFPRGRYNEQFF. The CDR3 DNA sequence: TGTGCCAGCAGTTTATTTCCGCGGGGGCGTTACAATGAGCAGTTCTTC.

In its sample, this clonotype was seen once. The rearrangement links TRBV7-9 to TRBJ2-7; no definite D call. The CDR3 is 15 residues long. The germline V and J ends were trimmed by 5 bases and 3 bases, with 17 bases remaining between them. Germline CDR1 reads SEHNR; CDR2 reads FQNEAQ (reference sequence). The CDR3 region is CASSPPVQRYYEQYF. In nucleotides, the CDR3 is TGTGCCAGCAGCCCGCCCGTTCAGCGCTACTACGAGCAGTACTTC.

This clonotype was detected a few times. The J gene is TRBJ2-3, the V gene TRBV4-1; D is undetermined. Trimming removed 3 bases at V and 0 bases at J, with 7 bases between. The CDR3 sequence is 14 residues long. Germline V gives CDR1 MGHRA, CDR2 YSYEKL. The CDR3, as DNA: TGCGCCAGCAGCCACTACAGAAGCACAGATACGCAGTATTTT. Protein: CASSHYRSTDTQYF.

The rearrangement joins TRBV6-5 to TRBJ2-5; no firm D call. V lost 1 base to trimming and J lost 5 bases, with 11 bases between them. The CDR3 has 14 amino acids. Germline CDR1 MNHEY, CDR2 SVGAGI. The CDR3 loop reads CASSYWGWSETQYF. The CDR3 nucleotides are TGTGCCAGCAGTTACTGGGGTTGGAGCGAGACCCAGTACTTC.

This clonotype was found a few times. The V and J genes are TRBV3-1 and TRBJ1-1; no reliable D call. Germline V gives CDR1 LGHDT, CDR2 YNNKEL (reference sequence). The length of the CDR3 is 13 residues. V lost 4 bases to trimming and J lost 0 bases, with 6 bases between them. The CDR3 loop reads CASSPEMNTEAFF. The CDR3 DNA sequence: TGTGCCAGCAGCCCGGAGATGAACACTGAAGCTTTCTTT.

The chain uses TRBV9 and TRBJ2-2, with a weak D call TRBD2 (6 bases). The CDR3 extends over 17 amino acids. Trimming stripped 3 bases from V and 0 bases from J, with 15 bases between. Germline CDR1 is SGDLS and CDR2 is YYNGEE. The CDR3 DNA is TGTGCCAGCAGCGCACGACGCGGGGTCTCGAACACCGGGGAGCTGTTTTTT. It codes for CASSARRGVSNTGELFF.

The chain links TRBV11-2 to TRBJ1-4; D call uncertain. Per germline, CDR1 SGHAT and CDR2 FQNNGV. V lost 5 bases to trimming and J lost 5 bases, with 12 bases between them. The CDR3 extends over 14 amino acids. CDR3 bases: TGTGCCAGCAGCCCTAGGCAGTGGAATGAAAAACTGTTTTTT. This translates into CASSPRQWNEKLFF. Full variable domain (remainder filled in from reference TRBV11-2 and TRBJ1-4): EAGVAQSPRYKIIEKRQSVAFWCNPISGHATLYWYQQILGQGPKLLIQFQNNGVVDDSQLPKDRFSAERLKGVDSTLKIQPAKLEDSAVYLCASSPRQWNEKLFFGSGTQLSVL.

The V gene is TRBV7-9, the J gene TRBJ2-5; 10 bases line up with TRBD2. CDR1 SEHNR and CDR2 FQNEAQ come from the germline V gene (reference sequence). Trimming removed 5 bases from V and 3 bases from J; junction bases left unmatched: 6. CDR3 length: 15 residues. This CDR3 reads CASSIRTSGKETQYF. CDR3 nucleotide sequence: TGTGCCAGCAGCATTAGGACTAGCGGTAAAGAGACCCAGTACTTC.

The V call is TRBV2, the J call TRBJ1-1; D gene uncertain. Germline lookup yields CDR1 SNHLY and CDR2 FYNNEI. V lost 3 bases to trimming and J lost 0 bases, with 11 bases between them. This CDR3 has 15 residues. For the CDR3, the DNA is TGTGCCAGCAGTGATCCGTGGCAGGTGAACACTGAAGCTTTCTTT. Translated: CASSDPWQVNTEAFF.